This TCR beta chain was profiled in a study of blood T cell repertoires in COVID-19. Study background: Whether acute or convalescent, the COVID-19 samples came from the United States, Italy and Spain. In each case, the material was cDNA or gDNA derived from T cells, B-cell-depleted T cells, or PBMCs.

The CDR3 totals 15 residues. With 3 bases removed from V and 2 bases from J, the gap between germline ends came to 11 bases. Germline lookup yields CDR1 KGHSH and CDR2 LQKENI. Per the study methods: How many nucleated cells were present was estimated from reference gene primer amplification. Using immunoSEQ multiplex PCR, the repertoire was profiled, and TCRdb retains in-frame clones only, with some absent. The V and J calls and the clone size are those of that table, but D and trimming were determined from the DNA. The profile shows fewer than 250,000 clones, around 83% of them singletons. The chain is built from TRBV18 and TRBJ1-5; D is unclear. The sequence was collected from a woman aged 45-65 years with acute or convalescent COVID-19. The sample consisted of peripheral blood. CDR3 in amino acids: CASSPSQDRNQPQHF. The CDR3 DNA is TGTGCCAGCTCACCGAGTCAGGATCGCAATCAGCCCCAGCATTTT.